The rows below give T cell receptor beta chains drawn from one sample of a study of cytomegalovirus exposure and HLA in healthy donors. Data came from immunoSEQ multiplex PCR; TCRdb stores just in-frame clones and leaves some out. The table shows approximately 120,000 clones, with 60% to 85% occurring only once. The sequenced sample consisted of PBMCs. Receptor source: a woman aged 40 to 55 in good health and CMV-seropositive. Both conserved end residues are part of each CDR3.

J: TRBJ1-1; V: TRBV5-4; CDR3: CASSLAAGALDKAFF
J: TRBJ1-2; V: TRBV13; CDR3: CASSLGGGPTNYGYTF
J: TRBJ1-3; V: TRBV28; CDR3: CASSEQGKGTGNTIYF
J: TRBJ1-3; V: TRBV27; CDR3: CASSWGPGNTIYF
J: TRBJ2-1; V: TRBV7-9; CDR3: CASSQTGLLGYEQFF
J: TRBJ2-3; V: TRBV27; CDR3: CASSLPMTLAAQYF
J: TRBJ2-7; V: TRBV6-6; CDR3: CASSRAGQTYEQYF
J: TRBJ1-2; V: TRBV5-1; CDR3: CASSWDRGGGYTF
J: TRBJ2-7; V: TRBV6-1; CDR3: CASRGPGLRGPEQYF
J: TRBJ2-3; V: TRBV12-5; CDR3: CASGFGTDTQYF
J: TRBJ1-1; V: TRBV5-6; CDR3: CASSLRGLGDTEAFF
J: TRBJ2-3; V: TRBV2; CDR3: CASSSGTGFTDTQYF
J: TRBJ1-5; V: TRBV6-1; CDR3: CASSEGAGNQPQHF
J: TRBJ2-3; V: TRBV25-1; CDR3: CASLRGHTDTQYF
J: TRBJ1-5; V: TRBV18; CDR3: CASSPQGLGNQPQHF
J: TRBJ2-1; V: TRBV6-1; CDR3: CASRDGTGEYNEQFF
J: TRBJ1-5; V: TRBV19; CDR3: CASRSRDRGHQPQHF
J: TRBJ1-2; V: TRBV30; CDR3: CAWSRQGWNYGYTF
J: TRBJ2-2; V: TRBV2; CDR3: CASSRHAGELFF
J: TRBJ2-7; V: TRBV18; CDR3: CASSPNEYEQYF
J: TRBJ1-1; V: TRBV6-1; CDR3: CASSEASGRAFF
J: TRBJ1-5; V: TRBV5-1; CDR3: CASSFGEGSNQPQHF
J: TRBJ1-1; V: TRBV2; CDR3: CASSRQGLEAFF
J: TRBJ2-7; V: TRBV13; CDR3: CASSLEGWGQGGHEQYF
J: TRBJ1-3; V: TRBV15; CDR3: CATSRSQGAGNTIYF
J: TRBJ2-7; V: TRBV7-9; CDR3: CASSLLDEQYF
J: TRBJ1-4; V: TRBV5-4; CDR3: CASRPGLYEKLFF
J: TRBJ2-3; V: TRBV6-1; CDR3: CASGTSGGIAHTQYF
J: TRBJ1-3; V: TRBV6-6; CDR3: CASSLLPGTGGNTIYF
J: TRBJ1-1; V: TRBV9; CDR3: CASSAPRVGNTEAFF
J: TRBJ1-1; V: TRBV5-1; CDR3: CASSLGTGDEAFF
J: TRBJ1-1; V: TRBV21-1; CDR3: CAGEYEGAPEAFF
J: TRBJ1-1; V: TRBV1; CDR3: CTSSQAGGDTNTEAFF
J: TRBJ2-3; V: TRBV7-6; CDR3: CASSSSTDTQYF
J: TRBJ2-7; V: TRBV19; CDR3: CASKKGAGYEQYF
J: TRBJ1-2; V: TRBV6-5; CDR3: CASSRPSQGNYGYTF
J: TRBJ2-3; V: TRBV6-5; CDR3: CASSPLAGGQDTQYF
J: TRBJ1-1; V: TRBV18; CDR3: CASSPGQSNTEAFF
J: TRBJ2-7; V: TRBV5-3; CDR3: CARSLGQSYEQYF
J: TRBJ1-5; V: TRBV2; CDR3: CASEDRGPLNQPQHF
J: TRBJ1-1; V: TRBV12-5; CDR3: CASGQRQEVTEAFF
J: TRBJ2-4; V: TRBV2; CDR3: CASRLGVQYF
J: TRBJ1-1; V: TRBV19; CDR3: CASGDREAFF
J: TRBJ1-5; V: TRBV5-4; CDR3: CASSLDRGNQPQHF
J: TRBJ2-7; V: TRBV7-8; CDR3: CASRPGGGYEQYF
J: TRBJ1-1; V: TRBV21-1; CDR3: CASSNPSPNAFF
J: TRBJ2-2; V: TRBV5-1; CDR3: CASSPAGANTGELFF
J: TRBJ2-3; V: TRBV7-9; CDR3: CASSRQGVTDTQYF
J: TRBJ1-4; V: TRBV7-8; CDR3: CASRGPGRGNEKLFF
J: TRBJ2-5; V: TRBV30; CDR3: CAFSGWGGVRGETQYF
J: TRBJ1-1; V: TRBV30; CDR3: CAWSGTQGVTEAFF
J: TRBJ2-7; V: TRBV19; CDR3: CASSTTGGVEQYF